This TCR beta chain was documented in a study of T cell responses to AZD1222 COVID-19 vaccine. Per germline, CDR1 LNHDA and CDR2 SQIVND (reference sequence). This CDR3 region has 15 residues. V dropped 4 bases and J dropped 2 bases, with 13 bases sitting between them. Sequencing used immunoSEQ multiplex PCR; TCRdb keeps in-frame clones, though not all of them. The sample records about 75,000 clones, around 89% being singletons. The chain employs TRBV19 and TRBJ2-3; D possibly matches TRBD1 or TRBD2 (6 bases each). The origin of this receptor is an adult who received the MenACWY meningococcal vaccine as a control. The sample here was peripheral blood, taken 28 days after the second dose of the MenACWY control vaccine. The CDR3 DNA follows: TGTGCCAGTAGTAACCCGGGGGCAACCACAGATACGCAGTATTTT. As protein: CASSNPGATTDTQYF.